The sequence of this TCR beta chain was determined in a study of cytomegalovirus exposure and HLA in healthy donors. Deletions cut 7 bases from V and 5 bases from J, with 12 bases between. Per germline, CDR1 MNHEY and CDR2 SVGAGI. This CDR3 spans 13 amino acids. PCR employed 60 Vbeta and 13 Jbeta primers. Some clones are missing from TCRdb's copy, which holds only in-frame ones; the method was immunoSEQ multiplex PCR. This table has about 140,000 clones, roughly 70% appearing once. The TCR comes from a man aged 35 to 55 in good health and CMV-seronegative. Sequenced: PBMCs. V gene TRBV6-5 combines with J gene TRBJ2-1; perhaps TRBD2 as D (6 bases). The CDR3 sequence is CASTKTSNNEQFF. The CDR3 DNA reads as TGTGCCAGCACCAAGACTAGTAACAATGAGCAGTTCTTC.